The 25 T cell receptor beta chains given below trace back to one sample, sequenced in a study of blood T cell repertoires in COVID-19. Profiling relied on immunoSEQ multiplex PCR, and the TCRdb table lists in-frame clones only, not all of them. This sample has approximately 200,000 clones; approximately 75% occur once, and the top ten carry around 9.2%. The sequencing sample was made of PBMCs or T cells enriched from blood (not recorded which). All receptors come from a man aged 35 to 55 who had recovered from COVID-19.

The V and J genes are TRBV20-1 and TRBJ1-2; D ambiguous. The CDR3 contains 11 residues. V was clipped by 4 bases and J by 8 bases, with 11 bases between them. CDR1 is DFQATT and CDR2 is SNEGSKA in the germline V gene (reference sequence). CDR3 region: CSATLLSGYTF. CDR3 in DNA: TGCAGTGCTACCCTCTTGTCGGGCTACACCTTC.

The V gene is TRBV5-1, the J gene TRBJ2-5, with 7 positions matching TRBD2. CDR3 size: 15 residues. V shed 4 bases and J 2 bases; nucleotides not matched to a gene: 8. Per the germline V gene, CDR1 is SGHRS and CDR2 is YFSETQ. DNA for the CDR3: TGCGCCAGCAGCGCTCCTAGCGGATTACAAGAGACCCAGTACTTC. Its translation is CASSAPSGLQETQYF.

This chain connects TRBV18 to TRBJ1-3; D is possibly TRBD1 (5 bases). CDR1 KGHSH and CDR2 LQKENI come from the germline V gene. The CDR3 totals 15 residues. V dropped 10 bases and J dropped 3 bases, with 19 bases sitting between them. CDR3: CATSEVGLLGNTIYF. The CDR3 nucleotides read TGTGCCACCTCGGAAGTGGGACTGCTTGGAAACACCATATATTTT.

The CDR3 DNA sequence: TGTGCCGAAGACCTCCCGCAGGGGGCGGACAATGAGCAGTTCTTC. This codes for CAEDLPQGADNEQFF. The chain is built from TRBV7-6 and TRBJ2-1, with 8 bases matching TRBD1. This CDR3 contains 15 residues. The germline gives CDR1 SGHVS, CDR2 FNYEAQ. The J segment lost 5 bases and the V segment lost 11 bases, leaving 14 bases of the junction unmatched.

This chain connects TRBV21-1 to TRBJ1-2. TRBV21-1 is noted as a pseudogene. The CDR3 has 14 residues. The CDR3 here is CASSKEGGAGGYTF. The CDR3 DNA reads as TGTGCCAGCAGCAAAGAGGGAGGGGCAGGCGGCTACACCTTC.

The CDR3 sequence: CASSYTGAQYAFF. The CDR3 nucleotides read TGTGCCAGCAGTTACACTGGGGCTCAGTACGCTTTCTTT. The V and J genes are TRBV6-2 or TRBV6-3 and TRBJ1-1, with D possibly TRBD1 on 5 matching bases. V dropped 2 bases and J dropped 11 bases, with 15 bases sitting between them. The CDR3 length is 13 residues. In germline, CDR1 is MNHEY, CDR2 SVGEGT.

The chain combines TRBV2 with TRBJ1-5; weak D call: TRBD1 (6 bases). The CDR3 runs 17 residues. Germline V CDR1 and CDR2: SNHLY, FYNNEI. The V gene lost 6 bases and the J gene lost 0 bases, with 18 bases spanning the gap. This CDR3 reads CASSRIAGAYSNQPQHF. The CDR3 DNA reads TGTGCCAGCAGCAGAATTGCAGGGGCGTATAGCAATCAGCCCCAGCATTTT.

The sample holds a few counts of this clone. The V call is TRBV3-1 (or the pseudogene TRBV3-2), the J call TRBJ1-2, with D possibly being TRBD1 (6 bases). The V end was cut by 3 bases, the J end by 5 bases, with 19 bases between. In germline, CDR1 is LGHDT, CDR2 YNNKEL (reference sequence). This CDR3 has 16 residues. The CDR3 protein is CASSHSSGTPRYGYTF. DNA for the CDR3: TGTGCCAGCAGCCATTCCTCCGGGACACCCCGTTATGGCTACACCTTC.

This rearrangement joins TRBV6-4 to TRBJ1-5, with D possibly matching TRBD1 (5 bases). Trimming took off 5 bases at V and 0 bases at J, with 8 bases between the two ends. CDR3 size: 14 residues. Looked up from germline, CDR1 is MRHNA and CDR2 is SNTAGT. The CDR3 is CASSRQYSNQPQHF. The CDR3 DNA reads TGTGCCAGCAGTAGACAGTATAGCAATCAGCCCCAGCATTTT.

The chain recombines TRBV9 with TRBJ2-7; possibly TRBD1 for D (6 bases). V was trimmed by 0 bases and J by 6 bases, leaving 16 bases between them. The CDR3 consists of 15 residues. CDR1 and CDR2 from the germline V gene are SGDLS and YYNGEE. The CDR3 DNA follows: TGTGCCAGCAGCGTAGGGACAGATATTGGCGGCGAGCAGTACTTC. Residues: CASSVGTDIGGEQYF.

V gene TRBV11-2 combines with J gene TRBJ1-5; D may be TRBD1 (5 bases). There are 15 residues in the CDR3. Trimming cost V 3 bases and J 2 bases, with 11 bases left between them. The germline gives CDR1 SGHAT, CDR2 FQNNGV. CDR3 coding DNA: TGTGCCAGCAGCTTGGGAACAGGAGGCAATCAGCCCCAGCATTTT. It codes for CASSLGTGGNQPQHF. Using reference TRBV11-2 and TRBJ1-5 for the parts outside the CDR3, the full variable domain is EAGVAQSPRYKIIEKRQSVAFWCNPISGHATLYWYQQILGQGPKLLIQFQNNGVVDDSQLPKDRFSAERLKGVDSTLKIQPAKLEDSAVYLCASSLGTGGNQPQHFGDGTRLSIL.

This clone has just one count. The J gene is TRBJ2-3, the V gene TRBV15; a possible D gene is TRBD1 (7 bases). CDR1 is LNHNV and CDR2 is YYDKDF in the germline V gene (reference sequence). The CDR3 is made up of 18 amino acids. Trimming removed 0 bases at V and 0 bases at J, with 16 bases between. CDR3 amino acids: CATSRDPMQGGSTDTQYF. CDR3 coding DNA: TGTGCCACCAGCAGAGATCCCATGCAGGGGGGAAGCACAGATACGCAGTATTTT. Supplemented by reference TRBV15 and TRBJ2-3, the full variable domain reads DAMVIQNPRYQVTQFGKPVTLSCSQTLNHNVMYWYQQKSSQAPKLLFHYYDKDFNNEADTPDNFQSRRPNTSFCFLDIRSPGLGDTAMYLCATSRDPMQGGSTDTQYFGPGTRLTVL.

V usage is TRBV9 and J usage is TRBJ2-1; 12 positions match TRBD1. Trimming cost V 0 bases and J 7 bases; bases outside gene matches: 5. The CDR3 length is 16 residues. CDR1 is SGDLS and CDR2 is YYNGEE in the germline V gene. CDR3 bases: TGTGCCAGCAGCGTAGCTGGGGACAGGGGGCGGAATGAGCAGTTCTTC. It specifies CASSVAGDRGRNEQFF.

The chain couples TRBV5-1 to TRBJ2-5, with D perhaps matching TRBD1 (5 bases). V shed 6 bases and J shed 5 bases, with 17 bases lying between them. The CDR3 runs to 14 residues. From germline, CDR1 is SGHRS and CDR2 YFSETQ. CDR3 nucleotide sequence: TGCGCCAGCAACTTACCAGGGAACGGCGAGACCCAGTACTTC. Translated, it gives CASNLPGNGETQYF.

V and J are TRBV11-2 and TRBJ2-1, with D possibly TRBD2 on 6 matching bases. Germline lookup yields CDR1 SGHAT and CDR2 FQNNGV. Trimming left V 5 bases short and J 8 bases short, with 13 bases between. The CDR3 sequence is 13 residues long. DNA of the CDR3: TGTGCCAGCAGCGGGACTGGAGGATATGAGCAGTTCTTC. Translating it yields CASSGTGGYEQFF.

CDR3 in DNA: TGTGCCAGCAGCTTGGGTACGACAGGGGCCGGGGAGCTGTTTTTT. Translated, it gives CASSLGTTGAGELFF. V usage is TRBV5-4 and J usage is TRBJ2-2; TRBD1 agrees at 8 bases. Germline CDR1 and CDR2: SGHNT and YYREEE (reference sequence). The CDR3 runs 15 residues. Trimming at V came to 0 bases and at J to 6 bases, leaving 4 bases not matched to a gene.

This clone was recorded once. The chain is built from TRBV5-6 and TRBJ1-1; D perhaps matches TRBD1 (6 bases). CDR3 size: 15 residues. CDR1 is SGHDT, CDR2 YYEEEE, per germline. V was pared by 4 bases and J by 3 bases, with 16 bases between. CDR3 loop: CASSVSRGPYTEAFF. The CDR3 region has the DNA TGTGCCAGCAGCGTAAGCAGGGGCCCTTACACTGAAGCTTTCTTT.

V and J are TRBV19 and TRBJ1-2, with 10 bases fitting TRBD1. The junction had 16 bases not matched to a gene; V was cut back by 6 bases and J by 3 bases. Germline V lookup: CDR1 LNHDA, CDR2 SQIVND (reference sequence). The CDR3 has 18 residues. This chain's CDR3 is CASRIKPGQGKSYYGYTF. The DNA of the CDR3 is TGTGCCAGTAGGATCAAACCGGGACAGGGGAAATCCTACTATGGCTACACCTTC.

The chain combines TRBV2 with TRBJ2-5; 9 nucleotides match TRBD1. The CDR3 is 13 residues long. Germline lookup yields CDR1 SNHLY and CDR2 FYNNEI. V shed 6 bases and J 4 bases; nucleotides not matched to a gene: 3. The CDR3 sequence is CASRTTGGETQYF. CDR3 coding DNA: TGTGCCAGCAGAACGACAGGGGGAGAGACCCAGTACTTC.

The gene calls are TRBV3-1 (or the pseudogene TRBV3-2) and TRBJ1-2; D is possibly TRBD1 (5 bases). The V end was cut by 3 bases, the J end by 6 bases, with 14 bases between. The CDR3 runs 14 residues. Germline lookup yields CDR1 LGHDT and CDR2 YNNKEL (reference sequence). The chain's CDR3 is CASSHLFTRDGYTF. The CDR3 region has the DNA TGTGCCAGCAGCCACCTATTTACCAGGGATGGCTACACCTTC.

The chain employs TRBV11-2 and TRBJ1-4; 7 positions match TRBD1. The CDR3 sequence is 16 residues long. Germline V gene sequence: CDR1 SGHAT, CDR2 FQNNGV. The J segment lost 3 bases and the V segment lost 3 bases, leaving 7 bases of the junction unmatched. CDR3 in DNA: TGTGCCAGCAGCTTTACTACCGGGACAGCTAATGAAAAACTGTTTTTT. As protein: CASSFTTGTANEKLFF.

This clone was observed once. The chain combines TRBV2 with TRBJ2-7, with no clear D. In germline, CDR1 is SNHLY, CDR2 FYNNEI. V lost 5 bases and J lost 7, with 15 bases in between. The CDR3 covers 13 residues. The CDR3 DNA reads TGTGCCAGCAGTTCATTCACAGCTCTAGAGCAGTACTTC. Translating it yields CASSSFTALEQYF.

This clone appeared once. The chain combines TRBV5-1 with TRBJ2-7, with 9 bases matching TRBD1. Germline V gene lookup returns CDR1 SGHRS and CDR2 YFSETQ. The CDR3 has 14 residues. V trimming: 2 bases; J trimming: 4 bases; junction bases outside the gene matches: 4. The DNA of the CDR3 is TGCGCCAGCAGCTTAACAGGGGGCAGATACGAGCAGTACTTC. Residues: CASSLTGGRYEQYF. The full variable domain, completed using reference TRBV5-1 and TRBJ2-7, is KAGVTQTPRYLIKTRGQQVTLSCSPISGHRSVSWYQQTPGQGLQFLFEYFSETQRNKGNFPGRFSGRQFSNSRSEMNVSTLELGDSALYLCASSLTGGRYEQYFGPGTRLTVT.

The gene calls are TRBV6-6 and TRBJ2-1; TRBD1 aligns across 10 bases. Germline V gene data show CDR1 as MNHNY and CDR2 as SVGAGI (reference sequence). The CDR3 runs 15 residues. With 6 bases clipped from V and 6 bases from J, the junction kept 8 bases outside the gene matches. The CDR3 bases are TGTGCCAGCAGCGACCGGCGGACAGGGGGCAATGAGCAGTTCTTC. The encoded protein is CASSDRRTGGNEQFF.

The chain has TRBV5-1 and TRBJ2-2, with 9 positions matching TRBD1. The germline CDR1 and CDR2 sequences are SGHRS and YFSETQ. CDR3 size: 16 residues. The J segment lost 5 bases and the V segment lost 0 bases, leaving 5 bases of the junction unmatched. The chain's CDR3 is CASSLAGQGRTGELFF. The CDR3, as DNA: TGCGCCAGCAGCTTGGCGGGACAGGGAAGAACCGGGGAGCTGTTTTTT.